The T cell receptor (beta chain) described here comes from a study of blood T cell repertoires in COVID-19 (dated by TCRdb to about 2020). For the study in its entirety: Samples from collaborators originated in the United States, Italy and Spain and spanned both the acute and convalescent phases of COVID-19. The prospective study material was composed of cDNA or gDNA derived from T cells, B-cell-depleted T cells, or PBMCs. Subjects who had been exposed to COVID-19, were actively infected with it, or had recovered from it provided the deeply sampled blood TCRbeta repertoires that made up the dataset. The repertoires were released in a freely available public database meant as a resource for research on the immune response to SARS-CoV-2. The samples were drawn from two sources: the first 160 participants of the ongoing ImmuneRACE study, and 1,200 or so subjects contributed by 6 global collaborators. Nearly every sample came with metadata listing a de-identified subject ID, COVID-19 status, age in years and sex. Where available, HLA class I and class II types were obtained from metadata supplied by the sample provider rather than from assay-based typing. General conclusions and limits of the study: How much clinical and demographic metadata was included differed by source and by participant, and the metadata was provided uncurated.

TCRbeta CDR3 regions were amplified from genomic DNA using the immunoSEQ Assay, a bias-controlled multiplex PCR. On the authors' methods: The number of nucleated cells in each sample was estimated by amplification of reference gene primers within the assay. Sequence reads were collapsed and filtered to measure the absolute abundance of every unique TCRbeta CDR3 rearrangement. For each sample, productive Simpson clonality was calculated as the square root of Simpson's diversity index across productive rearrangements. TCRdb mirrors the immuneACCESS table, restricted to in-frame sequences. Some clones are absent from its copies; in checked studies, under half trace to an unresolved V gene, and the reason for the others is unknown. V, J and clone size are taken as reported in that table, and D and trimming were inferred from the DNA itself. The sample has around 70,000 clones on record, roughly four fifths of them singletons. The leading ten clones occupy around 20% of the sample.

A note on this clone: It lacks a known antigen. Base quality data are lacking; no much larger clone is found one base away.

Collaborating institutions collected whole blood in K2EDTA tubes following their own protocols. Collaborator samples were shipped for TCRbeta analysis as frozen whole blood, isolated PBMCs, or DNA extracted from either sample type. Trimming costs V 3 bases and J 0 bases, and their ends lie 9 bases apart. CDR1 is given as SGHNT and CDR2 as YYREEE, both from the germline V gene (reference sequence). The CDR3 holds 14 amino acids from the cysteine to the phenylalanine. The kept DNA is CDR3 alone, 42 bases in frame from the first base. The clonotype originates from a man in his 70s with acute or convalescent COVID-19. The sample consisted of peripheral blood. This receptor chain uses TRBV5-4 and TRBJ1-1; matching of 5 bases hints at TRBD1 as the D gene. The CDR3 region reads CASSSPGMNTEAFF. The nucleotide sequence reads TGTGCCAGCAGCTCACCAGGGATGAACACTGAAGCTTTCTTT.